There are a few counts of the clone carrying this TCR beta chain. The sample is drawn from a study of cytomegalovirus exposure and HLA in healthy donors. PCR employed 60 Vbeta and 13 Jbeta primers. Using immunoSEQ multiplex PCR, the repertoire was profiled, and TCRdb retains in-frame clones only, with some absent. The sample has some 190,000 clones; more than 75% are singletons. The clonotype comes from a woman aged 30 to 39 in good health and CMV-seropositive. Source material: PBMCs.

CDR3 bases: TGTGCCAGCAGCCCAAGGCGGGGGGGCACAGATACGCAGTATTTT. Translation gives CASSPRRGGTDTQYF. V gene TRBV7-6 combines with J gene TRBJ2-3; TRBD2 agrees at 8 bases. The CDR3 runs to 15 residues. The V and J ends lost 5 bases and 1 base, in that order; junction bases with no gene match: 5. Germline V gene lookup returns CDR1 SGHVS and CDR2 FNYEAQ.